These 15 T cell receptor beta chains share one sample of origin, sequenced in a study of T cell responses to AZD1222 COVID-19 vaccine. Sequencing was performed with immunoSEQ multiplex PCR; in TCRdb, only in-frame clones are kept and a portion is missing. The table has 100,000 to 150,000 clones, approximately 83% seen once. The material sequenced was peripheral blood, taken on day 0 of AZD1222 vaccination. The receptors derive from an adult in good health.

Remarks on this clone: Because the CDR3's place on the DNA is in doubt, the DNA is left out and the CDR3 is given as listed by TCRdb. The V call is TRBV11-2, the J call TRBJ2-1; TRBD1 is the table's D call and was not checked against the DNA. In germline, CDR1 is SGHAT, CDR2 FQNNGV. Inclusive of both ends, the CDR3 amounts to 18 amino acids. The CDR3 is CASSLVGVGSSGLGEQFF.

Here the CDR3 DNA reads TGTGCCAGCAGCCCCCCAGGGACAGGAGATACGCAGTATTTT. Residues: CASSPPGTGDTQYF. V usage is TRBV9 and J usage is TRBJ2-3, with 8 bases matching TRBD1. Germline values: CDR1 SGDLS, CDR2 YYNGEE. V gave up 4 bases and J gave up 5 bases; unmatched junction bases: 6. The CDR3 totals 14 residues.

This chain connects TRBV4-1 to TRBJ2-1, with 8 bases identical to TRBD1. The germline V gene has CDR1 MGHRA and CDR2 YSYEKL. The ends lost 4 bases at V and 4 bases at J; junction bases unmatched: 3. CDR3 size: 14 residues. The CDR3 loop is CASSPRTGYNEQFF. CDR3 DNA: TGCGCCAGCAGCCCCCGGACAGGGTACAATGAGCAGTTCTTC.

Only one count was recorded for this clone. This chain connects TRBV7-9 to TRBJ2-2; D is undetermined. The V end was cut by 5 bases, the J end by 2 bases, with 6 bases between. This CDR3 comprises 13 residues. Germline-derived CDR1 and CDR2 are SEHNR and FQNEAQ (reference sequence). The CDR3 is CASSRANTGELFF. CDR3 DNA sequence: TGTGCCAGCAGCCGGGCCAACACCGGGGAGCTGTTTTTT.

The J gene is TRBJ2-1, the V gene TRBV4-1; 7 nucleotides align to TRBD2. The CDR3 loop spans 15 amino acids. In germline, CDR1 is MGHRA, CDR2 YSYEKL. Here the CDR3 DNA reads TGCCCCCGCCGCGGCCGGGAGGCGGGTTCCGATGAGCAGTTCTTC. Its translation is CPRRGREAGSDEQFF.

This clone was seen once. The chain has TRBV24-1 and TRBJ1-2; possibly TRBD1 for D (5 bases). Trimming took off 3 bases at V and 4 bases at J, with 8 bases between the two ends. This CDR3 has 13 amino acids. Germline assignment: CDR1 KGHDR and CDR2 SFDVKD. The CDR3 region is CATSDGRAYGYTF. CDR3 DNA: TGTGCCACCAGTGATGGCAGGGCCTATGGCTACACCTTC.

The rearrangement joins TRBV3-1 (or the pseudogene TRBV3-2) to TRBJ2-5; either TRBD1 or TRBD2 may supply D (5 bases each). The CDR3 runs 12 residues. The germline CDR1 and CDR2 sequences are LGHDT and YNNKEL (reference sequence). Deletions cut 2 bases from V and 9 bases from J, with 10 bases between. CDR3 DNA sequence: TGTGCCAGCAGCCAAAGGATGGGGGCCCAGTACTTC. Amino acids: CASSQRMGAQYF.

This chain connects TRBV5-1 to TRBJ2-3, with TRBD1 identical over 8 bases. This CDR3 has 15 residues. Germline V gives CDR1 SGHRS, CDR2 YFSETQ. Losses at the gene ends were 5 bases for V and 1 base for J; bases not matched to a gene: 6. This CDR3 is CASSPGGGGTDTQYF. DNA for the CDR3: TGCGCCAGCAGTCCAGGGGGCGGGGGCACAGATACGCAGTATTTT.

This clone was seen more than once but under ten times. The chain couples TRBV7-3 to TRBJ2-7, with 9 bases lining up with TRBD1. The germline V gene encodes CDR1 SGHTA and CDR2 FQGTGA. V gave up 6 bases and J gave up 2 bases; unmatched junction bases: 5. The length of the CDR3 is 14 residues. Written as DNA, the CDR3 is TGTGCCAGCAGTTCCGGGACAGGGACCTACGAGCAGTACTTC. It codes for CASSSGTGTYEQYF.

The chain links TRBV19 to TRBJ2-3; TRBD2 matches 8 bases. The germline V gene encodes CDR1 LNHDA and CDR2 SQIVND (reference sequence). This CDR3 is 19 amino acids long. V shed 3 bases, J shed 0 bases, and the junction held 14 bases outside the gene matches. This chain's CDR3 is CASSMGNLAGSLSTDTQYF. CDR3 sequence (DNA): TGTGCCAGTAGTATGGGGAATCTAGCGGGTTCCCTCAGCACAGATACGCAGTATTTT.

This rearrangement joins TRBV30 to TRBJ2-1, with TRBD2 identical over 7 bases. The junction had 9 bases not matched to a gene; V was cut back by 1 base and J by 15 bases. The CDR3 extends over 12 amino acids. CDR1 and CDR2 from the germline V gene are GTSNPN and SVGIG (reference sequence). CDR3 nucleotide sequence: TGTGCCTGGAGTGGAACAGCGGGGCCCCGGTTCTTC. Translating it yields CAWSGTAGPRFF. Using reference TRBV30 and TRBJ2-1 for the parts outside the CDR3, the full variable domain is SQTIHQWPATLVQPVGSPLSLECTVEGTSNPNLYWYRQAAGRGLQLLFYSVGIGQISSEVPQNLSASRPQDRQFILSSKKLLLSDSGFYLCAWSGTAGPRFFGPGTRLTVL.

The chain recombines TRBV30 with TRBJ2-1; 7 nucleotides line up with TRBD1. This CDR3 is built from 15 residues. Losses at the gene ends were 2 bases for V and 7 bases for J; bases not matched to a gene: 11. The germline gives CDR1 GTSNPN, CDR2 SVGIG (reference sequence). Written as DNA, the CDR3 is TGTGCCTGGAGTAAAAAGGGGGCATGGATGAATGAGCAGTTCTTC. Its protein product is CAWSKKGAWMNEQFF.

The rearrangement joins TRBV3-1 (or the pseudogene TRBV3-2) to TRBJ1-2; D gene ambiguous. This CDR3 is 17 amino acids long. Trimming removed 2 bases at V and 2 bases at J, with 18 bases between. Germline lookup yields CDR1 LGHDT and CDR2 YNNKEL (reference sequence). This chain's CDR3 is CASSQIREPILNYGYTF. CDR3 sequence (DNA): TGTGCCAGCAGCCAAATTCGGGAGCCCATTCTAAACTATGGCTACACCTTC.

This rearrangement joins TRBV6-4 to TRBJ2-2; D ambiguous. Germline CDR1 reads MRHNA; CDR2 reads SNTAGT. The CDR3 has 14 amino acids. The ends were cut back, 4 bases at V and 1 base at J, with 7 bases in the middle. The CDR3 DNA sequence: TGTGCCAGCAGTGCCTGGGGGAACACCGGGGAGCTGTTTTTT. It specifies CASSAWGNTGELFF.

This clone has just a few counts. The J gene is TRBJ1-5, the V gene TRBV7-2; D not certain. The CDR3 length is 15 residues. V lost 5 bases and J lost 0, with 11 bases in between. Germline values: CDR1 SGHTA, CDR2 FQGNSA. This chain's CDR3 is CASSPQAPSNQPQHF. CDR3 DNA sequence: TGTGCCAGCAGCCCTCAGGCTCCTAGCAATCAGCCCCAGCATTTT.